Reported below is one T cell receptor (beta chain). Its cognate antigen is unknown. This entry comes from a study of response to subunit inactivated influenza vaccine. Overall study findings and caveats: Authors suggested each seasonal flu vaccination may recruit only limited numbers of new T cells.

TCRdb passed the RT-PCR reads through MiXCR, listing each CDR3 protein once. The data show hundreds of thousands of distinct CDR3 sequences, 15% to 18% seen once. Germline V CDR1 and CDR2: SGHDT, YYEEEE. Trimming shortened V by 4 bases and J by 9 bases, and 20 bases separated the two germline ends. The CDR3 runs to 15 residues. The specimen comprised PBMCs from blood, sampled approximately 12 days after vaccination. V is TRBV5-6 and J is TRBJ1-5; D unclear. The sequence came from a man aged 50 to 60 who received an inactivated influenza vaccine. The CDR3 region has the DNA TGTGCCAGCAGCACCTGGACCGACTTTGACGGGCCCCAGCATTTT. Protein: CASSTWTDFDGPQHF.